This T cell receptor (beta chain) was retrieved from a study of a mutant IDH1 vaccine in newly diagnosed glioma. Assay used: immunoSEQ multiplex PCR; TCRdb lists only in-frame clones, some missing. The data show 75,000 to 100,000 clones, over 85% seen once. The CDR3 extends over 13 amino acids. Trimming shortened V by 5 bases and J by 1 base, and 8 bases separated the two germline ends. Germline-derived CDR1 and CDR2 are SEHNR and FQNEAQ (reference sequence). Regarding time point: baseline, week 1 (first vaccination visit). Treatment given: pre-vaccination baseline after standard-of-care therapy. The chain is built from TRBV7-9 and TRBJ1-1, with D uncertain. This receptor was identified in a woman aged 50 to 60 with glioma. This material consisted of PBMCs, taken from a glioma patient treated with radiotherapy, temozolomide or both. CDR3 loop: CASSMEENTEAFF. The CDR3 DNA reads as TGTGCCAGCAGCATGGAAGAGAACACTGAAGCTTTCTTT.